What follows describes a single T cell receptor (beta chain). Antigen unknown. The authors drew 8 to 10 milliliters of peripheral blood from each donor. Trimming pared 6 bases from V and 7 bases from J, leaving 13 bases between. CDR1 is MNHNS and CDR2 is SASEGT in the germline V gene. This CDR3 has 12 residues. Sample-barcoded 5' priming and a J-beta primer mix drove a second PCR of about 6 to 11 cycles. One entry per CDR3 protein results from TCRdb running MiXCR on the 5' RACE reads. The sample contains nearly 1 million distinct CDR3 sequences, roughly 51% of which appear only once. This sample was taken from a study of blood T cells in healthy people across ages. Study-wide results and caveats: It was the long-lived donors that had more naive CD4+ cells and higher diversity than aged donors. Diversity of TCR beta correlated strongly with naive T cell percentage.

The receptor's source is a woman aged 60-75 years in good health. This rearrangement joins TRBV6-1 to TRBJ2-7; no definite D call. Sequencing input: blood. The CDR3 loop reads CASRQEKNEQYF. CDR3 in DNA: TGTGCCAGCAGACAAGAGAAAAATGAGCAGTACTTC.